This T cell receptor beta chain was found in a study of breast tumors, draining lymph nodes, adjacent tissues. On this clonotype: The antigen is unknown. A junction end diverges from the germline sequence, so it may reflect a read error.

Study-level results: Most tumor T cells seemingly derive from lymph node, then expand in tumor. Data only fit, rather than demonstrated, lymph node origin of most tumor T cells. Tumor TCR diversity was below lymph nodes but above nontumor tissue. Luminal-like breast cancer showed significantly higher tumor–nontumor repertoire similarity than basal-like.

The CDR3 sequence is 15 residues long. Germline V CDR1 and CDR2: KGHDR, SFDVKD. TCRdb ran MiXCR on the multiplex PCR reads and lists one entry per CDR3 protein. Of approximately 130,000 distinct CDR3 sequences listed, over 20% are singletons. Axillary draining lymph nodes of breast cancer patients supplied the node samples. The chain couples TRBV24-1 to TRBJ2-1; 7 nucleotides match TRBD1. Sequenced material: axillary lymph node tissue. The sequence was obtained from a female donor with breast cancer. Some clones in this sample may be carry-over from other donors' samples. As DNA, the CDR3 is TGTGCCACCAGTGATCAGGGACAGCTTTACAGTGAGCAGTTCTTC. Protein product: CATSDQGQLYSEQFF.